This TCR beta chain was observed in a study of blood T cell repertoires in COVID-19. Background on the study: PBMCs, B-cell-depleted T cells, or T cells provided the cDNA or gDNA that made up the material.

As regards this clone: The same CDR3 also results from other DNA sequences found in this sample.

TCRdb keeps only in-frame clones here, not all; method: immunoSEQ multiplex PCR. The sample yields about 310,000 clones, 80% to 90% seen once. Germline V lookup: CDR1 LGHDT, CDR2 YNNKEL (reference sequence). V was cut by 2 bases and J by 4 bases, with 3 bases left in between. The CDR3 spans 12 residues. This receptor was taken from a woman between 45 and 65 years old who had recovered from COVID-19. The chain recombines TRBV3-1 (or the pseudogene TRBV3-2) with TRBJ1-3; unclear D gene. The source material was peripheral blood. For the CDR3, the DNA is TGTGCCAGCAGCCAATCAGGAAACACCATATATTTT. Its protein product is CASSQSGNTIYF.